Listed below are T cell receptor beta chains from one sample, sequenced in a study of T cells after yellow fever vaccination. TCRdb called the 5' RACE reads again in MiXCR, with one record for every CDR3 protein. This table has more than 300,000 distinct CDR3 sequences, roughly 10% appearing once. Sample: CD4+ T cells sorted from PBMCs, taken 45 days after the yellow fever booster vaccination. The origin of the receptors is a man between 18 and 35 years old who received the YFV17D yellow fever vaccine. Each CDR3 is given with its conserved first and last residue. Clone size is stated in some rows and not others, as once, few, many or a class when expanded.

TRBV20-1	TRBJ1-1	few	CSARAEQGSWNTEAFF
TRBV5-1	TRBJ2-1	-	CASSQLAGANNEQFF
TRBV7-2	TRBJ1-1	many	CASSAQPRGNTEAFF
TRBV2	TRBJ2-1	few	CASSGNTYRVGQFF
TRBV5-1	TRBJ2-2	few	CASRPGLAGARNTGELFF
TRBV6-2/TRBV6-3	TRBJ2-3	-	CASSFGPQDTDTQYF
TRBV28	TRBJ2-2	-	CASSSGGWTENTGELFF
TRBV5-1	TRBJ2-1	few	CASSWGLGFSEQFF
TRBV29-1	TRBJ2-3	-	CSVEQGTTTTDTQYF
TRBV12-5	TRBJ2-2	-	CASGFARAGELFF
TRBV6-2/TRBV6-3	TRBJ2-1	-	CASSGSGGPRNEQFF
TRBV20-1	TRBJ2-1	-	CSARFPLAGHNEQFF
TRBV9	TRBJ2-5	-	CASSAPGQDSLETQYF
TRBV9	TRBJ2-7	-	CASSPLGSGGEQYF
TRBV12-3/TRBV12-4	TRBJ2-3	many	CASTFGGRTDTQYF
TRBV5-5	TRBJ1-1	few	CASLTPGQLNTEAFF
TRBV11-2	TRBJ1-6	-	CASSSQRDRSSRLSPLHF
TRBV25-1	TRBJ2-6	few	CASCLSGGANVLTF
TRBV28	TRBJ1-6	many	CASTQQASGSPLHF
TRBV27	TRBJ1-1	few	CASSLSGDRNTEAFF
TRBV28	TRBJ2-1	-	CASRSGTKNEQFF
TRBV18	TRBJ2-4	-	CASSPGSQDIQYF
TRBV7-2	TRBJ2-1	-	CASSSGTSGALGEQFF
TRBV9	TRBJ2-7	once	CASSVGAGEYEQYF
TRBV5-1	TRBJ2-2	-	CASSPPWEGELFF
TRBV5-4	TRBJ1-1	-	CASSLGGGAGNTEAFF
TRBV7-3	TRBJ2-3	-	CASRGGLSTDTQYF
TRBV5-6	TRBJ2-7	-	CASSFGGKSYEQYF
TRBV5-1	TRBJ2-1	few	CASAQGRGLAGYNEQFF
TRBV29-1	TRBJ2-3	-	CSVAGARDTQYF
TRBV9	TRBJ2-3	-	CASSDSGLITDTQYF
TRBV7-3	TRBJ2-3	-	CASSLGGRGGAADTQYF
TRBV10-3	TRBJ2-3	few	CAIKPGASGDTQYF
TRBV5-1	TRBJ1-2	many	CASSLETASYGYTF
TRBV18	TRBJ2-1	few	CASSANMAGSYNEQFF
TRBV7-9	TRBJ2-1	-	CASSSGLANNEQFF
TRBV9	TRBJ1-5	many	CASSVGQGGQPQHF
TRBV20-1	TRBJ2-6	few	CSARDGAPGSGANVLTF
TRBV18	TRBJ2-3	few	CASSQGQVRDTQYF
TRBV15	TRBJ2-6	few	CATSDSPGANVLTF
TRBV20-1	TRBJ1-6	-	CSARPQNNSPLHF